One sample yielded the 6 T cell receptor beta chains listed below, sequenced in a study of blood T cell repertoires in COVID-19. Sequencing used immunoSEQ multiplex PCR; TCRdb keeps in-frame clones, though not all of them. Here the sample spans 150,000 to 200,000 clones, roughly four fifths being singletons. Sequenced material: peripheral blood. The receptors stem from a woman in her 70s with COVID-19, enrolled during active disease.

V gene TRBV3-1 (or the pseudogene TRBV3-2) combines with J gene TRBJ2-5, with 12 bases that match TRBD2. Trimming at V came to 5 bases and at J to 5 bases, leaving 9 bases not matched to a gene. Germline assignment: CDR1 LGHDT and CDR2 YNNKEL (reference sequence). The CDR3 loop spans 16 amino acids. DNA for the CDR3: TGTGCCAGCAGCTACGGACTAGCGGGAAAAGGGGAGACCCAGTACTTC. It yields the protein CASSYGLAGKGETQYF.

For the CDR3, the DNA is TGCAGTGCCAGCACGGGATATGGCTACACCTTC. This gives the protein CSASTGYGYTF. J is TRBJ1-2 and V is TRBV20-1; D ambiguous. Germline loops: CDR1 DFQATT, CDR2 SNEGSKA (reference sequence). The V gene lost 6 bases and the J gene lost 5 bases, with 10 bases spanning the gap. There are 11 residues in the CDR3.

This clone came up a few times. This sequence joins TRBV19 and TRBJ2-2, with 7 bases fitting TRBD2. Unmatched junction bases numbered 6, after V lost 2 bases and J lost 6 bases. The germline V gene encodes CDR1 LNHDA and CDR2 SQIVND (reference sequence). The CDR3 spans 15 residues. CDR3 in amino acids: CASSIQGLSAGELFF. The CDR3 DNA follows: TGTGCCAGTAGTATACAGGGACTAAGCGCCGGGGAGCTGTTTTTT. Full variable domain (rest looked up from reference TRBV19 and TRBJ2-2): DGGITQSPKYLFRKEGQNVTLSCEQNLNHDAMYWYRQDPGQGLRLIYYSQIVNDFQKGDIAEGYSVSREKKESFPLTVTSAQKNPTAFYLCASSIQGLSAGELFFGEGSRLTVL.

The chain joins TRBV13 to TRBJ2-2; 10 bases map to TRBD1. This CDR3 has 20 amino acids. V gave up 4 bases and J gave up 4 bases; unmatched junction bases: 18. The germline V gene encodes CDR1 PRHDT and CDR2 FYEKMQ (reference sequence). The CDR3: CASSSYELSRDRGPTGELFF. The CDR3 DNA reads TGTGCCAGCAGCTCCTACGAACTTAGCCGGGACAGGGGACCCACCGGGGAGCTGTTTTTT.

The J gene is TRBJ2-7, the V gene TRBV18; 10 bases line up with TRBD1. J was trimmed by 2 bases and V by 3 bases; bases with no gene match: 10. The length of the CDR3 is 17 residues. CDR1 is KGHSH, CDR2 LQKENI, per germline. CDR3 nucleotide sequence: TGTGCCAGCTCACCTACCGGGACGACAGGGGGCCCCTACGAGCAGTACTTC. It is translated as CASSPTGTTGGPYEQYF.

The chain combines TRBV24-1 with TRBJ2-1; D is possibly TRBD2 (6 bases). The V gene lost 6 bases and the J gene lost 1 base, with 15 bases spanning the gap. The CDR3 consists of 16 residues. The germline CDR1 and CDR2 sequences are KGHDR and SFDVKD. In nucleotides, the CDR3 is TGTGCCACCAGTTCCACCCGGGACTGGTCCTACAATGAGCAGTTCTTC. Translation: CATSSTRDWSYNEQFF.